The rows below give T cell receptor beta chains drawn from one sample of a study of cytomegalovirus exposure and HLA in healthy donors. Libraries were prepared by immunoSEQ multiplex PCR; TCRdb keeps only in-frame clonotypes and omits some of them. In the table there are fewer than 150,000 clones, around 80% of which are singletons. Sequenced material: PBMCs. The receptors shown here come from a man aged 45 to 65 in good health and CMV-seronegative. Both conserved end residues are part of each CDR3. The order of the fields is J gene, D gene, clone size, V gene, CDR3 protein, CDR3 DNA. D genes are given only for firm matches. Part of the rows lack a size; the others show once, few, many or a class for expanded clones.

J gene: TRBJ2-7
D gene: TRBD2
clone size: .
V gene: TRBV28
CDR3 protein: CASSSGLPYEQYF
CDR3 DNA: TGTGCCAGCAGTTCGGGACTACCCTACGAGCAGTACTTC

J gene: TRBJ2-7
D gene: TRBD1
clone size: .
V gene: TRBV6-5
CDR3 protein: CASSRTGNTYEQYF
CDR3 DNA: TGTGCCAGCAGCAGGACAGGGAACACCTACGAGCAGTACTTC

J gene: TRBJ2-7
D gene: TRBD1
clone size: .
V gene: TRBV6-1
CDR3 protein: CASSIRDRDEQYF
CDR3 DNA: TGTGCCAGCAGTATCCGGGACAGGGACGAGCAGTACTTC

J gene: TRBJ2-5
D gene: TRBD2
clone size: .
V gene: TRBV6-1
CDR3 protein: CASSENMGLVQETQYF
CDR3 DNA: TGTGCCAGCAGTGAAAACATGGGACTAGTCCAAGAGACCCAGTACTTC

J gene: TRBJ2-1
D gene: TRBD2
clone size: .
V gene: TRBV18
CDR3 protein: CASSPYSGSGSYNEQFF
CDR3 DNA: TGTGCCAGCTCACCTTATAGCGGGAGTGGGTCCTACAATGAGCAGTTCTTC

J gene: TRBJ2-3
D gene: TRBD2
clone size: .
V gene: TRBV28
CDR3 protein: CASSLGAGGWADTQYF
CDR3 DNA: TGTGCCAGCAGTCTCGGAGCGGGAGGGTGGGCAGATACGCAGTATTTT

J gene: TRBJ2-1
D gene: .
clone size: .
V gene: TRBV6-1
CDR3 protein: CASSEGLPWGEQFF
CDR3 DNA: TGTGCCAGCAGTGAGGGACTTCCTTGGGGCGAGCAGTTCTTC

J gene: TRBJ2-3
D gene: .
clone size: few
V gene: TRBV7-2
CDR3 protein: CASSYDGSVADTQYF
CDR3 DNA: TGTGCCAGCAGCTATGACGGGAGCGTGGCAGATACGCAGTATTTT

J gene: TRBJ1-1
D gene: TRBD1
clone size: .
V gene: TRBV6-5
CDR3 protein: CASGDRVSTEAFF
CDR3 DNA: TGTGCCAGCGGGGACAGGGTGAGCACTGAAGCTTTCTTT

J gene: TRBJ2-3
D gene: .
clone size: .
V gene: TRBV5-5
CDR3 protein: CASSFGQSTDTQYF
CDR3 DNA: TGTGCCAGCAGCTTTGGACAGAGCACAGATACGCAGTATTTT

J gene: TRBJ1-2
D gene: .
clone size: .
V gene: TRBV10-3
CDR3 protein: CAISESSQVYGYTF
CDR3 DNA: TGTGCCATCAGTGAGTCAAGTCAGGTCTATGGCTACACCTTC

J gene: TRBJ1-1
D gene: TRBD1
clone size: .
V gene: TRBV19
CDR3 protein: CASSWGQSNTEAFF
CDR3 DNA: TGTGCCAGTAGTTGGGGACAGTCGAACACTGAAGCTTTCTTT

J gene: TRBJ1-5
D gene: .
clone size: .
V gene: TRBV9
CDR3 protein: CASSVDGSSNQPQHF
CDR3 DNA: TGTGCCAGCAGCGTAGACGGTAGTAGCAATCAGCCCCAGCATTTT

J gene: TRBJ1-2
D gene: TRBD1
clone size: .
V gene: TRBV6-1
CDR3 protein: CASSNPDRGHRGYTF
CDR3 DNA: TGTGCCAGCAGTAATCCGGACAGGGGGCATCGAGGCTACACCTTC

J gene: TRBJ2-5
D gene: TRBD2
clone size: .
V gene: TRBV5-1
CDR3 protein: CASSTTSGGLQETQYF
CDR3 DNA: TGCGCCAGCAGCACGACTAGCGGGGGACTCCAAGAGACCCAGTACTTC

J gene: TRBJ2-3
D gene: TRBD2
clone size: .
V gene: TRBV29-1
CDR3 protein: CSVGTSGSVFRTDTQYF
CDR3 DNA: TGCAGCGTTGGGACTAGCGGGAGCGTTTTCCGCACAGATACGCAGTATTTT

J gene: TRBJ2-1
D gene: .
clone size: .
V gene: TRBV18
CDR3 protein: CASVGGVNEQFF
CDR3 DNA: TGTGCCAGCGTTGGAGGGGTCAATGAGCAGTTCTTC

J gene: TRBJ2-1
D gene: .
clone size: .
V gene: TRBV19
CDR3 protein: CASSSGGYNEQFF
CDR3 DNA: TGTGCCAGTAGTAGCGGCGGATACAATGAGCAGTTCTTC

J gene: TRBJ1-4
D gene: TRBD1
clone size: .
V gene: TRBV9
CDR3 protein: CASSVGQSNEKLFF
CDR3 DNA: TGTGCCAGCAGCGTGGGACAGTCTAATGAAAAACTGTTTTTT

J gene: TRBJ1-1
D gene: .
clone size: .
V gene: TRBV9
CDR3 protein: CASSATGLTEAFF
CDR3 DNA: TGTGCCAGCAGCGCCACGGGTCTCACTGAAGCTTTCTTT

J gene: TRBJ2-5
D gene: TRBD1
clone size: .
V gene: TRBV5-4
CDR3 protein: CASSLAQGVSETQYF
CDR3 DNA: TGTGCCAGCAGCCTGGCCCAGGGGGTGTCAGAGACCCAGTACTTC

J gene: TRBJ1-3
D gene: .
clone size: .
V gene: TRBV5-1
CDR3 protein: CASSPQASGNTIYF
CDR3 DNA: TGCGCCAGCAGCCCCCAGGCGTCTGGAAACACCATATATTTT